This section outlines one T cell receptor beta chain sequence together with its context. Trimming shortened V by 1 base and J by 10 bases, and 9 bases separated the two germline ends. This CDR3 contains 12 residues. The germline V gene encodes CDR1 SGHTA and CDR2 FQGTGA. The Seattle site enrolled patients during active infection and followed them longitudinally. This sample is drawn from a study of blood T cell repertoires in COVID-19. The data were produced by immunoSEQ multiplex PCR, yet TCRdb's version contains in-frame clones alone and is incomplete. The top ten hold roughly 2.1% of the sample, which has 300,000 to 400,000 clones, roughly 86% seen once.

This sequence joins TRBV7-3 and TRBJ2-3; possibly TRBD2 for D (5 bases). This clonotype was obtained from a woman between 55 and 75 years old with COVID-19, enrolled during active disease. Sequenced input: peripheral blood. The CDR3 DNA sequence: TGTGCCAGCAGCTTAAACCCCGGGGCGCAGTATTTT. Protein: CASSLNPGAQYF.